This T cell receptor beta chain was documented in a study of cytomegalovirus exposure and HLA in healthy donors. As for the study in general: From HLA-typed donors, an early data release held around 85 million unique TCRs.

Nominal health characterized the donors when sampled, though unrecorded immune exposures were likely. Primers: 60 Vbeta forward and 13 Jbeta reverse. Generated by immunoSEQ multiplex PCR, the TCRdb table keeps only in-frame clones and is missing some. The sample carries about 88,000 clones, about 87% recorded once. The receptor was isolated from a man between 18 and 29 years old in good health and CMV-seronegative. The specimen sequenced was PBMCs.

This chain's CDR3 is CAISELQGSGELFF. The CDR3 DNA follows: TGTGCCATCAGTGAACTACAAGGCAGCGGGGAGCTGTTTTTT. This chain connects TRBV10-3 to TRBJ2-2; no clear D gene. CDR3 length: 14 amino acids. The V and J ends lost 3 bases and 7 bases respectively, with 12 bases between them. The germline V gene has CDR1 ENHRY and CDR2 SYGVKD.